The source of this TCR beta chain is a study of post-analysis software for immune sequencing data. The library was made from cDNA and included unique molecular identifiers. TCRdb reprocessed the PCR reads with MiXCR, giving one entry per CDR3 protein. The data hold roughly 400,000 distinct CDR3 sequences, with more than 30% observed a single time. This clonotype was seen more than once but under ten times. What was sequenced was blood. The receptor's source is a girl aged 2-15 years with multiple sclerosis.

The CDR3 protein is CASSLVHLSYEQYF. The CDR3 bases are TGTGCCAGCAGCTTAGTGCACCTCTCCTACGAGCAGTACTTC. V usage is TRBV7-2 and J usage is TRBJ2-7; D not certain. This CDR3 has 14 amino acids. V lost 1 base to trimming and J lost 0 bases, with 7 bases between them. The germline V gene encodes CDR1 SGHTA and CDR2 FQGNSA.